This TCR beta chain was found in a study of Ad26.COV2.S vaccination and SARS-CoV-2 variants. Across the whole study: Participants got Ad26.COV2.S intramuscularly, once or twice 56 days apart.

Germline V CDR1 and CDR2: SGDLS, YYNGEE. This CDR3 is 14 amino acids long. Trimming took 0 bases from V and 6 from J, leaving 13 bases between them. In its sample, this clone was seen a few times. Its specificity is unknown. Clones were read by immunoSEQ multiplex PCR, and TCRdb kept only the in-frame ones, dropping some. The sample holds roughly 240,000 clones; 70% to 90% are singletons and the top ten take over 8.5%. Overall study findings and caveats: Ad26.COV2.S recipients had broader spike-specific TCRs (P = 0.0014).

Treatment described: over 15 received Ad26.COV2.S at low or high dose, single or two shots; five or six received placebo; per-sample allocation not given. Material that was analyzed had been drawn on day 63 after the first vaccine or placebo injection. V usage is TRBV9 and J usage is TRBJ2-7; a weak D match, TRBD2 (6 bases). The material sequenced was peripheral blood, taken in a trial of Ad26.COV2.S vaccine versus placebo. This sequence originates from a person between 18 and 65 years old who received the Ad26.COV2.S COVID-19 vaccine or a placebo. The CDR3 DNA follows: TGTGCCAGCAGCGTAGAGGTGACTAGTGTCGAGCAGTACTTC. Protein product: CASSVEVTSVEQYF.